This T cell receptor beta chain was identified during a study of persistence of HIV-infected CD4 T cells. The immunoSEQ assay was version 4, run in survey mode. Produced via immunoSEQ multiplex PCR; TCRdb's table is partial and in-frame only. The sample lists 64,000 or so clones, roughly 75% occurring once. Regarding this clone: Its target is not known.

The stimulus was an HIV-1 Gag 15-mer peptide pool, around 1.1 ug/peptide/mL. Memory cells lacking CD40L and CD69 with high CD45RO were sorted. The sequence came from an adult man with HIV who was CMV-seropositive. This sample comprised CD4+ T cells sorted from PBMCs after approximately 20-hour stimulation, obtained from a patient who received antiretroviral therapy.

The CDR3 here is CASSVDSGANQPQHF. As DNA, the CDR3 is TGTGCCAGCAGCGTAGATTCGGGGGCCAATCAGCCCCAGCATTTT. This chain joins TRBV9 and TRBJ1-5, with a weak D call TRBD1 (6 bases). Looked up from germline, CDR1 is SGDLS and CDR2 is YYNGEE. This CDR3 region has 15 residues. V was shortened by 0 bases and J by 3 bases, with 10 bases between the two germline ends.